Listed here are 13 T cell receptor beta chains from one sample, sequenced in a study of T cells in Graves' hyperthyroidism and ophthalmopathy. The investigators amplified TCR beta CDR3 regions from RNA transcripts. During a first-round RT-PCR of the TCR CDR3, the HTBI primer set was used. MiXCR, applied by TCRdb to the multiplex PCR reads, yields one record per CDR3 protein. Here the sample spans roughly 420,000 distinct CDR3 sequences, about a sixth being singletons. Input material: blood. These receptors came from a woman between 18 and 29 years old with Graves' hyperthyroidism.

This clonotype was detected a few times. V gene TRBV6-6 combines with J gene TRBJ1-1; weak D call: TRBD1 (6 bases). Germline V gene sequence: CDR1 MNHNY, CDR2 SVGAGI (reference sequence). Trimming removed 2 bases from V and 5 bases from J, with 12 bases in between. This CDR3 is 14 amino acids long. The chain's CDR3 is CASSYPRGTTEAFF. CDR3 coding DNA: TGTGCCAGCAGTTACCCGAGGGGGACGACTGAAGCTTTCTTT.

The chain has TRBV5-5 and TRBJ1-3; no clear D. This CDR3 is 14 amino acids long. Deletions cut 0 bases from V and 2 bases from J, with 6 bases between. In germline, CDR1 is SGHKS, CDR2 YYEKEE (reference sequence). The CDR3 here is CASSLGQTGNTIYF. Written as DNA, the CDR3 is TGTGCCAGCAGCTTGGGACAAACTGGAAACACCATATATTTT.

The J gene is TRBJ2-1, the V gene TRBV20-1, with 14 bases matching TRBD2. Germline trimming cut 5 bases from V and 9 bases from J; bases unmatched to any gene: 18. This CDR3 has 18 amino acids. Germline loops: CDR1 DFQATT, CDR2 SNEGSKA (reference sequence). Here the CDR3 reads CSARGLAGVSLRGGEQFF. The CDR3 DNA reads TGCAGTGCTCGGGGACTAGCGGGAGTTAGCCTTCGGGGGGGTGAGCAGTTCTTC.

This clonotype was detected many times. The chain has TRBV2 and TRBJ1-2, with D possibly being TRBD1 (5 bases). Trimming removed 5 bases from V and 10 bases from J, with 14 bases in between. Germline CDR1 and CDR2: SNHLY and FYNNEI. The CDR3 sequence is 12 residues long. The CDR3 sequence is CASSTAPGPYTF. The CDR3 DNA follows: TGTGCCAGCAGTACCGCTCCGGGACCCTACACCTTC.

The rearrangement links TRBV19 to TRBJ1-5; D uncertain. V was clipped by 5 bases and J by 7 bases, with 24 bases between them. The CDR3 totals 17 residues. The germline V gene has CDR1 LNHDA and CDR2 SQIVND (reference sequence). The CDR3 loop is CASSAPPPKMGRQPQHF. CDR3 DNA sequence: TGTGCCAGTAGTGCCCCTCCTCCCAAAATGGGGAGACAGCCCCAGCATTTT.

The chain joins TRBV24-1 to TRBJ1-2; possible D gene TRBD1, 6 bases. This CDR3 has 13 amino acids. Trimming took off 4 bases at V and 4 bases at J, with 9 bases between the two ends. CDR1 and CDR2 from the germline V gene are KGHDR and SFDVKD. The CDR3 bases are TGTGCCACCAGTGACGGACAGTTCTATGGCTACACCTTC. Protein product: CATSDGQFYGYTF.

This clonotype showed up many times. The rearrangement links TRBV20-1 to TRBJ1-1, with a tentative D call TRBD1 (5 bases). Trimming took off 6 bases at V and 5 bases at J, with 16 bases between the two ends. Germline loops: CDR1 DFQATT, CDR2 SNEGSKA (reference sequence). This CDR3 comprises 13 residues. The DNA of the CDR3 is TGCAGTGCCCAAGGGGAGGGAGGGACTGAAGCTTTCTTT. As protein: CSAQGEGGTEAFF.

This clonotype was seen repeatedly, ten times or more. CDR3 region: CASSQSPVPVGYEQYF. The CDR3 DNA reads TGTGCCAGCAGCCAATCCCCGGTACCCGTAGGCTACGAGCAGTACTTC. V gene TRBV3-1 combines with J gene TRBJ2-7; D remains ambiguous. Trimming cost V 2 bases and J 3 bases, with 17 bases left between them. The germline CDR1 and CDR2 sequences are LGHDT and YNNKEL (reference sequence). The CDR3 runs 16 residues.

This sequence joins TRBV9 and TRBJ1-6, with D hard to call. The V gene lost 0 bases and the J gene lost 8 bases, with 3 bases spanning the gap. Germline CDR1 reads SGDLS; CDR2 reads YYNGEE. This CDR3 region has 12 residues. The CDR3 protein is CASSVGDSPLHF. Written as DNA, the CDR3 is TGTGCCAGCAGCGTAGGGGATTCACCCCTCCACTTT.

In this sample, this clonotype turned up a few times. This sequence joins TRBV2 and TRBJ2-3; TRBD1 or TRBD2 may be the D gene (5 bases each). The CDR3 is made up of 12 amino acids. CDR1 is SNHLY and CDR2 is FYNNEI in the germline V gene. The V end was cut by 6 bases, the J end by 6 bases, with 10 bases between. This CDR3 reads CASSEWGDTQYF. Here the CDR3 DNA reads TGTGCCAGCAGCGAATGGGGGGATACGCAGTATTTT.

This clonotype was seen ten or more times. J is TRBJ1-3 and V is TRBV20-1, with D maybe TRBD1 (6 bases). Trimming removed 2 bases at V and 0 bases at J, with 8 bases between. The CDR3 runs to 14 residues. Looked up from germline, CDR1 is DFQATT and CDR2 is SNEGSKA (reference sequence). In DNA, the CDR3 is TGCAGTGCTAGAACAGGGATCTCTGGAAACACCATATATTTT. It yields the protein CSARTGISGNTIYF.

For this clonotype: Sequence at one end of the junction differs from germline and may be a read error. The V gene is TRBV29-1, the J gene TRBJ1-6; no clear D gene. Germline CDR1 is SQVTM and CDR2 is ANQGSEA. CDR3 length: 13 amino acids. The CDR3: CGVATGSDSPLHF. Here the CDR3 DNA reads TGCGGCGTTGCAACGGGGTCGGATTCACCCCTCCACTTT.

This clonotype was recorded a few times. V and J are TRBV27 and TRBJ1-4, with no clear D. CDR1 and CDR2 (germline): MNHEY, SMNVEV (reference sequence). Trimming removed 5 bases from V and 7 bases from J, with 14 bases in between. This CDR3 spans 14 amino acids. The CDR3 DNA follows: TGTGCCAGCAGTGGAGCCGGCTTAGGTGAAAAACTGTTTTTT. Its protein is CASSGAGLGEKLFF.